Detailed here is one TCR beta chain. Its antigen remains unknown. This sample was taken from a study of beta chain features in type 1 diabetes. General observations from the study: Junctions at VDJ sites from type 1 diabetes patients had fewer insertions and more deletions.

Researchers reported sorting CD4+ naive, central memory, regulatory and stem cell-like memory cells via CD45RO/CCR7/CD25/CD127/CD95/CD27. The whole isolated RNA underwent reverse transcription, so sequencing captured expressed TCRB transcripts. The repertoire was sequenced with immunoSEQ multiplex PCR; TCRdb's copy has only in-frame clones and lacks some. The sample yields 35,000 to 45,000 clones, 64% seen once. CDR1 is SEHNR and CDR2 is FQNEAQ in the germline V gene (reference sequence). The CDR3 length is 15 residues. V lost 3 bases, J lost 4 bases, and 3 bases stayed unmatched. V usage is TRBV7-9 and J usage is TRBJ2-1; the match to TRBD2 covers 10 bases. The sample was Tregs from blood. This TCR was recovered from a woman under 40 in good health. As DNA, the CDR3 is TGTGCCAGCAGCTTCCTAGCGGGAGTTTACAATGAGCAGTTCTTC. Its protein is CASSFLAGVYNEQFF.